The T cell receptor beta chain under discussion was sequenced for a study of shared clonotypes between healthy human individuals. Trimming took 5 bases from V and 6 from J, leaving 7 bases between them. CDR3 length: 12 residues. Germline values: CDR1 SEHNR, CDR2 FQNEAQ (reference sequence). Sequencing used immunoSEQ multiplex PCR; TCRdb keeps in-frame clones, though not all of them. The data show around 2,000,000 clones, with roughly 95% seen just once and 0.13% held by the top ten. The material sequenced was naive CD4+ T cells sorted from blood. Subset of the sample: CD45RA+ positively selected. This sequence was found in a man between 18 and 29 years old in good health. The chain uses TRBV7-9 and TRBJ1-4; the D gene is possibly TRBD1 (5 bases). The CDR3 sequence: CASSRGDEKLFF. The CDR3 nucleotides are TGTGCCAGCAGCCGGGGGGATGAAAAACTGTTTTTT.